Sequencing of this T cell receptor (beta chain) was carried out in a study of blood T cell repertoires in COVID-19. Data came from immunoSEQ multiplex PCR; TCRdb stores just in-frame clones and leaves some out. The sample has under 75,000 clones, less than 85% seen once. This clone has just a few counts. V was shortened by 3 bases and J by 3 bases, with 12 bases between the two germline ends. There are 15 residues in the CDR3. Germline loops: CDR1 SGHTA, CDR2 FQGNSA. The sequenced sample was peripheral blood. This chain connects TRBV7-2 to TRBJ2-1; possible D gene TRBD1, 7 bases. The sequence came from a man in his sixties with acute or convalescent COVID-19. CDR3 nucleotides: TGTGCCAGCAGCTTTCAGGGGGGTGTCTACAATGAGCAGTTCTTC. Encoded protein: CASSFQGGVYNEQFF.